This T cell receptor (beta chain) was retrieved from a study of CD8+ T cells in alopecia areata. Germline CDR1 SGHAT, CDR2 FQNNGV. CDR3 length: 15 amino acids. V lost 3 bases, J lost 0 bases, and 12 bases lay in between. As for treatment: oral pan-JAK inhibitor, 5-10 mg twice daily. Specimens obtained from alopecia areata patients comprised lesional scalp punch biopsies and peripheral blood. About this clone itself: Its specificity is not known.

The authors extracted RNA and reverse transcribed it into cDNA as the sequencing template. Some clones are missing from TCRdb's copy, which holds only in-frame ones; the method was immunoSEQ multiplex PCR. The sample has 190,000 or so clones; around 50% are singletons. Study observations and caveats: In patients, TCRs were shared less clearly than in mice, and HLA may possibly be involved. Given one nonresponder, whether baseline CD8+ expansion relates to response remains uncertain. Significant decreases in scalp clonality and expanded CD8+ clones followed tofacitinib treatment.

The sequences come from CD8+ T cells sorted from blood, collected at week 24, from a patient treated with tofacitinib. The receptor was isolated from a human donor with alopecia areata. This rearrangement joins TRBV11-2 to TRBJ2-7, with D perhaps assigned TRBD1 or TRBD2 (5 bases each). The DNA for the CDR3 is TGTGCCAGCAGCTTCGGGGACGGCTCCTCCTACGAGCAGTACTTC. Translated: CASSFGDGSSYEQYF.